The 14 T cell receptor beta chains in this list originate from one sample, sequenced in a study of blood T cell repertoires in COVID-19. This table comes from immunoSEQ multiplex PCR, and its TCRdb copy is limited to in-frame clones, with some not included. The profile shows about 130,000 clones, approximately 83% of them singletons. What was sequenced was peripheral blood. The receptors were sampled from an elderly woman with acute or convalescent COVID-19.

The chain has TRBV27 and TRBJ2-3; 7 bases match TRBD1. Losses at the gene ends were 1 base for V and 1 base for J; bases not matched to a gene: 5. Per the germline V gene, CDR1 is MNHEY and CDR2 is SMNVEV (reference sequence). This CDR3 contains 16 residues. CDR3 region: CASSLWGQGGTDTQYF. The CDR3 DNA sequence: TGTGCCAGCAGTTTATGGGGTCAGGGGGGCACAGATACGCAGTATTTT.

Here the CDR3 DNA reads TGTGCCAGCACCCTAGGCGGGACAGGGTACGAGCAGTACTTC. It is translated as CASTLGGTGYEQYF. This chain joins TRBV6-5 and TRBJ2-7; 9 nucleotides agree with TRBD1. The germline V gene has CDR1 MNHEY and CDR2 SVGAGI. The CDR3 has 14 residues. The V segment lost 7 bases and the J segment 4 bases; nucleotides outside the gene matches: 8.

This rearrangement joins TRBV5-4 to TRBJ2-1; 10 nucleotides align to TRBD1. The germline V gene has CDR1 SGHNT and CDR2 YYREEE (reference sequence). The CDR3 is made up of 14 amino acids. Trimming at V came to 4 bases and at J to 7 bases, leaving 5 bases not matched to a gene. CDR3 DNA sequence: TGTGCCAGCAGCGTCACGGACAGGGGGAATGAGCAGTTCTTC. It encodes CASSVTDRGNEQFF. The full variable domain, rest sourced from reference TRBV5-4 and TRBJ2-1, is ETGVTQSPTHLIKTRGQQVTLRCSSQSGHNTVSWYQQALGQGPQFIFQYYREEENGRGNFPPRFSGLQFPNYSSELNVNALELDDSALYLCASSVTDRGNEQFFGPGTRLTVL.

This clone was seen just once. The CDR3 DNA reads as TGTGCCAGCAGCCCCGAGACAGGGTGGGCGACTGAAGCTTTCTTT. Translation gives CASSPETGWATEAFF. V gene TRBV5-4 combines with J gene TRBJ1-1; 7 bases are shared with TRBD1. Germline lookup yields CDR1 SGHNT and CDR2 YYREEE (reference sequence). V trimming: 4 bases; J trimming: 5 bases; junction bases outside the gene matches: 11. The CDR3 covers 15 residues.

The rearrangement joins TRBV5-6 to TRBJ1-6, with 8 bases aligning to TRBD1. CDR3 size: 16 residues. The V gene's germline CDR1 is SGHDT and CDR2 YYEEEE. The ends lost 3 bases at V and 9 bases at J; junction bases unmatched: 11. The CDR3: CASSSGTGGRGSPLHF. The CDR3 coding sequence is TGTGCCAGCAGCTCCGGTACAGGGGGGAGGGGTTCACCCCTCCACTTT. Filled out from reference TRBV5-6 and TRBJ1-6, the complete variable domain reads DAGVTQSPTHLIKTRGQQVTLRCSPKSGHDTVSWYQQALGQGPQFIFQYYEEEERQRGNFPDRFSGHQFPNYSSELNVNALLLGDSALYLCASSSGTGGRGSPLHFGNGTRLTVT.

The rearrangement links TRBV4-2 to TRBJ2-2, with 7 bases that match TRBD2. Germline CDR1 LGHNA, CDR2 YNFKEQ. CDR3 length: 15 residues. The V segment lost 2 bases and the J segment 0 bases; nucleotides outside the gene matches: 0. The chain's CDR3 is CASSQRGANTGELFF. The CDR3 DNA follows: TGTGCCAGCAGCCAACGGGGGGCGAACACCGGGGAGCTGTTTTTT.

The V call is TRBV5-4, the J call TRBJ2-7, with 9 bases identical to TRBD1. Germline assignment: CDR1 SGHNT and CDR2 YYREEE (reference sequence). V shed 2 bases and J 7 bases; nucleotides not matched to a gene: 4. The CDR3 loop spans 13 amino acids. Here the CDR3 DNA reads TGTGCCAGCAGCTTAGGGACAGGGTTAGAGCAGTACTTC. Residues: CASSLGTGLEQYF.

The chain combines TRBV13 with TRBJ1-1; 10 nucleotides align to TRBD1. V trimming: 5 bases; J trimming: 3 bases; junction bases outside the gene matches: 3. This CDR3 comprises 14 residues. Germline V lookup: CDR1 PRHDT, CDR2 FYEKMQ (reference sequence). The CDR3, as DNA: TGTGCCAGCAGCCGAGGACAGGGGGACACTGAAGCTTTCTTT. Translating gives CASSRGQGDTEAFF.

The chain combines TRBV19 with TRBJ1-5; 10 bases are shared with TRBD1. V was clipped by 9 bases and J by 4 bases; unmatched bases: 9. This CDR3 is 15 amino acids long. Germline values: CDR1 LNHDA, CDR2 SQIVND (reference sequence). CDR3 amino acids: CASRGGDRGNQPQHF. CDR3 bases: TGTGCCAGCCGGGGGGGGGACAGGGGAAATCAGCCCCAGCATTTT.

This clone has more than one count but fewer than ten. J is TRBJ1-2 and V is TRBV2, with a tentative D call TRBD1 (6 bases). The CDR3 sequence is 14 residues long. The ends were cut back, 6 bases at V and 8 bases at J, with 19 bases in the middle. Germline V gene lookup returns CDR1 SNHLY and CDR2 FYNNEI. The CDR3 spells CASSAIPGAEGYTF. In DNA form, the CDR3 reads TGTGCCAGCAGCGCAATCCCAGGGGCGGAGGGCTACACCTTC.

V usage is TRBV24-1 and J usage is TRBJ1-2; D gene uncertain. Trimming removed 5 bases at V and 1 base at J, with 4 bases between. This CDR3 has 12 residues. Germline CDR1 reads KGHDR; CDR2 reads SFDVKD. The CDR3 protein is CATSAYNYGYTF. CDR3 nucleotides: TGTGCCACCAGTGCTTATAACTATGGCTACACCTTC.

This rearrangement joins TRBV4-2 to TRBJ2-1; D may be TRBD2 (6 bases). Trimming shortened V by 3 bases and J by 7 bases, and 16 bases separated the two germline ends. The CDR3 covers 15 residues. Germline V gene sequence: CDR1 LGHNA, CDR2 YNFKEQ. The CDR3 here is CASSHHGDFWNEQFF. The CDR3 nucleotides are TGTGCCAGCAGCCATCATGGGGACTTCTGGAATGAGCAGTTCTTC.

The V gene is TRBV2, the J gene TRBJ1-5, with D unresolved. V was cut by 1 base and J by 6 bases, with 7 bases left in between. CDR3 length: 13 amino acids. CDR1 SNHLY and CDR2 FYNNEI come from the germline V gene. The CDR3 here is CASSEVVTQPQHF. CDR3 in DNA: TGTGCCAGCAGTGAAGTAGTCACTCAGCCCCAGCATTTT.

CDR3: CASSPRGGDEQYF. The CDR3 nucleotides are TGTGCCAGTAGTCCTAGGGGGGGCGACGAGCAGTACTTC. The chain uses TRBV19 and TRBJ2-7, with a tentative D call TRBD2 (7 bases). This CDR3 spans 13 amino acids. Looked up from germline, CDR1 is LNHDA and CDR2 is SQIVND (reference sequence). V gave up 5 bases and J gave up 5 bases, with 13 bases separating them.